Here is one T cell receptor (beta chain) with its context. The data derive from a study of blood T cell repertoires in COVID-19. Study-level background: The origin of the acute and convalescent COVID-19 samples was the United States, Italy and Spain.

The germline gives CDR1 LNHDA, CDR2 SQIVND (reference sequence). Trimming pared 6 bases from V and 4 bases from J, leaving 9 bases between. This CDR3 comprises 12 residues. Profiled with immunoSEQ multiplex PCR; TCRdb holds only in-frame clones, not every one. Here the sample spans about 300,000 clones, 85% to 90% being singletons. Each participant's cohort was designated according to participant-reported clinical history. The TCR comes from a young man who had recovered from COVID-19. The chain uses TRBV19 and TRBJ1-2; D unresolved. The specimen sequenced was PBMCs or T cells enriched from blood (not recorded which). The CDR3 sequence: CASREARYGYTF. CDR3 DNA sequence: TGTGCCAGTAGGGAGGCACGCTATGGCTACACCTTC.